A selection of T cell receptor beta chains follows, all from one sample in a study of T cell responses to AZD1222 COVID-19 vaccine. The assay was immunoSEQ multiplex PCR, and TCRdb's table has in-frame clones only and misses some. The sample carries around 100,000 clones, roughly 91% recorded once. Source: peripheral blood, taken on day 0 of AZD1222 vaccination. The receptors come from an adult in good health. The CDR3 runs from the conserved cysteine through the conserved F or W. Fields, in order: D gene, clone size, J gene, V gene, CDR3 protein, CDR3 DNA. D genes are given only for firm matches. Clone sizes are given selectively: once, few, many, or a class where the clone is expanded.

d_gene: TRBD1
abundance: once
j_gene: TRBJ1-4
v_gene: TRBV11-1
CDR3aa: CASSPRGRLEKLFF
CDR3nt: TGTGCCAGCAGCCCTAGGGGGCGACTTGAAAAACTGTTTTTT

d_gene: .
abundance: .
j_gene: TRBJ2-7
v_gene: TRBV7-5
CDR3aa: CVRSDRGSYEQYF
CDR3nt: TGTGTCAGAAGCGATCGGGGGAGCTACGAGCAGTACTTC

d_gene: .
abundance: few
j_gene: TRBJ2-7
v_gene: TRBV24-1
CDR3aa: CATRSLAYYEQYF
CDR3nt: TGTGCCACCAGGTCACTAGCATACTACGAGCAGTACTTC

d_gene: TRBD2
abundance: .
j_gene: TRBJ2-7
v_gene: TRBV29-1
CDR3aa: CSVGGLAGLSYEQYF
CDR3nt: TGCAGCGTTGGAGGACTAGCGGGGCTCTCCTACGAGCAGTACTTC

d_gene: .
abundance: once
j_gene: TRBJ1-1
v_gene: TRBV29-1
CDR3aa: CSVWGTEAFF
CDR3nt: TGCAGCGTCTGGGGCACTGAAGCTTTCTTT

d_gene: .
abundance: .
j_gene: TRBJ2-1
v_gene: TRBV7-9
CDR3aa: CASSPSTTHLGNEQFF
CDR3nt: TGTGCCAGCAGCCCCTCGACCACACACCTGGGGAATGAGCAGTTCTTC

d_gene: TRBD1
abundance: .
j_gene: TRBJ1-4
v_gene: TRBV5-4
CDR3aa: CASSPQTGEKLFF
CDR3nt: TGTGCCAGCAGCCCCCAGACAGGGGAAAAACTGTTTTTT

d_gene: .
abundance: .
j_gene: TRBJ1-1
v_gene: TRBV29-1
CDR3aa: CSGKLRAFEAFF
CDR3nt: TGCAGCGGAAAACTCCGGGCCTTTGAAGCTTTCTTT

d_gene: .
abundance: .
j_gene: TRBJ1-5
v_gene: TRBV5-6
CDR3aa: CASSLGNQPQHF
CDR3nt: TGTGCCAGCAGCTTGGGTAATCAGCCCCAGCATTTT

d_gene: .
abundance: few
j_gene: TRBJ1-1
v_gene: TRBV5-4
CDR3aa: CASSWRGRDTEAFF
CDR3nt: TGTGCCAGCAGCTGGAGGGGCAGGGACACTGAAGCTTTCTTT

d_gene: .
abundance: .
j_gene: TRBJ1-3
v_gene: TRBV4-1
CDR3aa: CASSQGRTAVNTIYF
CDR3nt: TGCGCCAGCAGCCAAGGGAGGACCGCCGTGAACACCATATATTTT

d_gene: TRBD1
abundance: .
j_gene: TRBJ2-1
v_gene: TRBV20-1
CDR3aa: CSASAGQGINEQFF
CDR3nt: TGCAGTGCTAGTGCAGGACAGGGGATCAATGAGCAGTTCTTC

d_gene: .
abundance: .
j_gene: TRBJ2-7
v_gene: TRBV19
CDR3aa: CASSISAGEQYF
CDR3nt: TGTGCCAGTAGTATATCGGCCGGCGAGCAGTACTTC

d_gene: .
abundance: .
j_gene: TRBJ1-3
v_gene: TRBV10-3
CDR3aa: CAIRTSGGNTIYF
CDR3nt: TGTGCCATCAGGACCAGCGGTGGAAACACCATATATTTT

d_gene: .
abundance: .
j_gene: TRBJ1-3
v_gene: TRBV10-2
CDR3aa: CASMAGWGNTIYF
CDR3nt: TGCGCCAGCATGGCGGGTTGGGGAAACACCATATATTTT

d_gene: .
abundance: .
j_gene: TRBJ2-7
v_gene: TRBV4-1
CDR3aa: CASSYTSSYEQYF
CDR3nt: TGCGCCAGCAGCTACACGAGCTCCTACGAGCAGTACTTC

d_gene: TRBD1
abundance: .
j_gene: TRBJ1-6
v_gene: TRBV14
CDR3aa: CASSQRQGYNSPLHF
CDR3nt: TGTGCCAGCAGCCAAAGACAGGGCTATAATTCACCCCTCCACTTT

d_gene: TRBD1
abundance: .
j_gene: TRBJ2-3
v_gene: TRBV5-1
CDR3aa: CASSQGQGETDTQYF
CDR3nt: TGCGCCAGCAGCCAAGGACAGGGGGAGACAGATACGCAGTATTTT

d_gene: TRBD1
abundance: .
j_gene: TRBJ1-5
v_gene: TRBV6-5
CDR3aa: CASSTDRANQPQHF
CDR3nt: TGTGCCAGCAGCACGGACAGGGCCAATCAGCCCCAGCATTTT

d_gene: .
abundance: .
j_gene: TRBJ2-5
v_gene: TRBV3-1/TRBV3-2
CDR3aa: CASSLGIQETQYF
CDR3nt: TGTGCCAGCAGCCTGGGAATTCAAGAGACCCAGTACTTC

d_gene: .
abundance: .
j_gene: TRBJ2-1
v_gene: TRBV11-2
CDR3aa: CASSPQGAGGYNEQFF
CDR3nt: TGTGCCAGCAGCCCCCAGGGAGCAGGCGGGTACAATGAGCAGTTCTTC

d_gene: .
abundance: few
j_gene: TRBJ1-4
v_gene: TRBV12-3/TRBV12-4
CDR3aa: CASGLGWTEKLFF
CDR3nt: TGTGCCAGCGGCCTCGGTTGGACTGAAAAACTGTTTTTT

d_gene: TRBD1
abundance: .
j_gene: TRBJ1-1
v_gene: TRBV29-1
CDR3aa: CSGSTGYTEAFF
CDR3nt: TGCAGCGGATCGACAGGGTACACTGAAGCTTTCTTT

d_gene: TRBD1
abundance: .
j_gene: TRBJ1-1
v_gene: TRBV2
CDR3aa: CASRVIGGYMTEAFF
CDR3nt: TGTGCCAGCAGAGTAATAGGGGGCTATATGACTGAAGCTTTCTTT

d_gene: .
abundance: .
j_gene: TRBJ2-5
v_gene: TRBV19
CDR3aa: CASSIVARWPGETQYF
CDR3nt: TGTGCCAGTAGTATAGTGGCGCGTTGGCCGGGGGAGACCCAGTACTTC

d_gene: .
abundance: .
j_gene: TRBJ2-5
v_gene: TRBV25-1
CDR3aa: CASSEPREETQYF
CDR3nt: TGTGCCAGCAGTGAGCCTAGAGAAGAGACCCAGTACTTC

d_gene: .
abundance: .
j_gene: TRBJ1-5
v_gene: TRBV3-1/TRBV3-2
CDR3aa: CASSQDRGSGLSNQPQHF
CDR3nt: TGTGCCAGCAGCCAAGATCGGGGGTCAGGGCTAAGCAATCAGCCCCAGCATTTT

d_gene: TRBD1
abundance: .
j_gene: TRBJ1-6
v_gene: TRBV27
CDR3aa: CASSLFWEGQGEDNSPLHF
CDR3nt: TGTGCCAGCAGTTTATTTTGGGAGGGACAGGGGGAGGATAATTCACCCCTCCACTTT

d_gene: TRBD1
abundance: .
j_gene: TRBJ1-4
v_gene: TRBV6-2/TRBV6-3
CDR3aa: CASSPPSGTGGTNEKLFF
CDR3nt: TGTGCCAGCAGTCCACCTTCCGGGACAGGGGGAACTAATGAAAAACTGTTTTTT

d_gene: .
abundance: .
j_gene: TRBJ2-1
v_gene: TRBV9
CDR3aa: CASSPDGDSYNEQFF
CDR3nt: TGTGCCAGCAGCCCGGACGGTGACTCCTACAATGAGCAGTTCTTC

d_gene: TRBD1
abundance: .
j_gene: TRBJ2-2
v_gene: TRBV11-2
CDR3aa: CASPGQLNTGELFF
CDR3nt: TGTGCCAGCCCGGGACAGCTGAACACCGGGGAGCTGTTTTTT

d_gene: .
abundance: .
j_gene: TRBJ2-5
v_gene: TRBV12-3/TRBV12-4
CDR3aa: CASSLYGETQYF
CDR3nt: TGTGCCAGCAGTTTATATGGGGAGACCCAGTACTTC

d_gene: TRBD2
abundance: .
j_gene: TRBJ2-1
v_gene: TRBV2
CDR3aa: CASRAGTSANEQFF
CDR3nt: TGTGCCAGCAGAGCCGGGACTAGCGCAAATGAGCAGTTCTTC

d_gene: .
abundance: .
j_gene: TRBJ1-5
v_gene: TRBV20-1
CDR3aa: CSASRQETQPQHF
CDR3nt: TGCAGTGCTAGTAGACAGGAGACTCAGCCCCAGCATTTT

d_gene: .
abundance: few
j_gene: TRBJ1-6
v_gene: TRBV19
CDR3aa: CASSTRTAGNSPLHF
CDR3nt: TGTGCCAGTAGTACCCGGACAGCAGGCAATTCACCCCTCCACTTT

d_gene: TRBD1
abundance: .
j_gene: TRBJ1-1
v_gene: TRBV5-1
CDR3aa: CASSIRTGNTEAFF
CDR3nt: TGCGCCAGCAGCATCCGGACAGGGAACACTGAAGCTTTCTTT

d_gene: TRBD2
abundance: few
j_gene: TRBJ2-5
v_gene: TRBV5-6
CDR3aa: CASSLPPAGGRETQYF
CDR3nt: TGTGCCAGCAGCTTACCCCCAGCGGGGGGCAGGGAGACCCAGTACTTC

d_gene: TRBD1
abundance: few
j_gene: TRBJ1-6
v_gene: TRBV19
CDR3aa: CASSILRQGRSPLHF
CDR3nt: TGTGCCAGTAGTATCCTCCGACAGGGGAGGTCACCCCTCCACTTT

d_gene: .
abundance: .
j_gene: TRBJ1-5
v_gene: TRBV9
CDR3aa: CASSPVDTLNPQHF
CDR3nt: TGTGCCAGCAGCCCCGTGGACACCCTCAATCCCCAGCATTTT

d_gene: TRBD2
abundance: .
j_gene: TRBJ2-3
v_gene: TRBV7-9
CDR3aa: CASSPGLAGADTQYF
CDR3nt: TGTGCCAGCAGCCCAGGACTAGCGGGAGCCGATACGCAGTATTTT

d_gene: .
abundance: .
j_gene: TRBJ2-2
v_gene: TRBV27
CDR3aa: CASARKRNTGELFF
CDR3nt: TGTGCCAGCGCGAGAAAGAGGAACACCGGGGAGCTGTTTTTT

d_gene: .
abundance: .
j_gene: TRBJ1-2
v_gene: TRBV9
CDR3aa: CASSELGDYGYTF
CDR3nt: TGTGCCAGCAGCGAATTAGGGGACTATGGCTACACCTTC

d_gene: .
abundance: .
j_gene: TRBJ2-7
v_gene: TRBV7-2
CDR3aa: CASSLSGGFTYEQYF
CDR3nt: TGTGCCAGCAGCTTATCTGGCGGGTTTACCTACGAGCAGTACTTC

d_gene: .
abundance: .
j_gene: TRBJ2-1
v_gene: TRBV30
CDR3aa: CARDRGLLAGLYYNEQFF
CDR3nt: TGTGCCAGAGACAGGGGGCTCCTAGCGGGACTATACTACAATGAGCAGTTCTTC

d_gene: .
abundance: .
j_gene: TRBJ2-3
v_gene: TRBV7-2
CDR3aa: CASSLNPVADTQYF
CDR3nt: TGTGCCAGCAGCTTAAACCCAGTCGCAGATACGCAGTATTTT